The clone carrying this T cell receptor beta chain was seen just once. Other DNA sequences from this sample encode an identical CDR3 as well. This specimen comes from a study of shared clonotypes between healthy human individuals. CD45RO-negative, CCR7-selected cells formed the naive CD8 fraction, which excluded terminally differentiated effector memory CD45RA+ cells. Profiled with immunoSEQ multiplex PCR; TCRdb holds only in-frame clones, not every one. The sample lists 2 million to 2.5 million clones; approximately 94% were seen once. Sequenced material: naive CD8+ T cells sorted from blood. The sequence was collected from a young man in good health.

CDR3 sequence reads: CASSPGEDTEAFF. In DNA, the CDR3 is TGTGCCAGTAGTCCCGGGGAGGACACTGAAGCTTTCTTT. The J gene is TRBJ1-1, the V gene TRBV19; D call uncertain. Germline CDR1 and CDR2: LNHDA and SQIVND (reference sequence). The ends were cut back, 5 bases at V and 3 bases at J, with 10 bases in the middle. This CDR3 comprises 13 residues.